The 14 T cell receptor beta chains listed next were all sequenced from one sample in a study of persistence of HIV-infected CD4 T cells. An overlapping HIV-1 Gag peptide pool stimulated these cells at 0.95 to 1 ug/peptide/mL. Sorted nonresponding memory CD4+ T cells were CD40L-negative, CD69-negative, CD45RO-high. Their antigens are not known. This was the immunoSEQ version 4 assay in survey mode. Repertoires were generated with immunoSEQ multiplex PCR, while TCRdb's copy carries only in-frame clones and drops some. The sample shows about 39,000 clones, 85% to 90% of them seen only once. The source was cultured CD4+ T cells from PBMCs, collected from a patient who received antiretroviral therapy. These receptors all come from an adult with HIV. The donor label of this sample is uncertain.

This rearrangement joins TRBV6-2 or TRBV6-3 to TRBJ2-7; 9 nucleotides match TRBD1. Germline V lookup: CDR1 MNHEY, CDR2 SVGEGT. This CDR3 has 13 residues. V lost 6 bases to trimming and J lost 3 bases; unmatched junction nucleotides: 3. The CDR3 bases are TGTGCCAGCAGCCGGACAGGGGACTACGAGCAGTACTTC. It codes for CASSRTGDYEQYF.

The chain combines TRBV7-3 with TRBJ2-3, with a tentative D call TRBD2 (6 bases). Looked up from germline, CDR1 is SGHTA and CDR2 is FQGTGA. The CDR3 contains 13 residues. Trimming stripped 3 bases from V and 3 bases from J, with 7 bases between. CDR3 sequence reads: CASSFLATDTQYF. CDR3 nucleotide sequence: TGTGCCAGCAGCTTCCTAGCGACAGATACGCAGTATTTT.

This chain joins TRBV5-1 and TRBJ1-1, with 8 bases lining up with TRBD1. The CDR3 contains 14 residues. V gave up 4 bases and J gave up 4 bases; unmatched junction bases: 6. Germline CDR1 and CDR2: SGHRS and YFSETQ. CDR3 in DNA: TGCGCCAGCAGCATCAGGGGGCAGGCCACTGAAGCTTTCTTT. This encodes CASSIRGQATEAFF.

The V call is TRBV5-1, the J call TRBJ1-2, with D perhaps TRBD1 (6 bases). Trimming removed 2 bases from V and 3 bases from J, with 11 bases in between. CDR3 length equals 14 residues. Looked up from germline, CDR1 is SGHRS and CDR2 is YFSETQ. CDR3 in DNA: TGCGCCAGCAGCTTTGAGGGGGTGGACTATGGCTACACCTTC. Translation: CASSFEGVDYGYTF.

The chain combines TRBV10-3 with TRBJ1-1; no clear D gene. V was cut by 5 bases and J by 1 base, with 11 bases left in between. The CDR3 contains 14 residues. The germline V gene has CDR1 ENHRY and CDR2 SYGVKD. The CDR3 sequence: CAISSAGRNTEAFF. The CDR3 region has the DNA TGTGCCATCAGTTCGGCGGGGAGGAACACTGAAGCTTTCTTT.

The CDR3 nucleotides are TGTGCCAGCAGAGGACAGGGGCTAGGGTACGAGCAGTACTTC. Translating it yields CASRGQGLGYEQYF. The chain is built from TRBV2 and TRBJ2-7; 9 bases agree with TRBD1. CDR1 and CDR2 (germline): SNHLY, FYNNEI. The CDR3 is 14 residues long. Unmatched junction bases numbered 7, after V lost 6 bases and J lost 4 bases.

The V call is TRBV5-1, the J call TRBJ2-3; the D is unclear. CDR3 length: 15 residues. Germline CDR1 and CDR2: SGHRS and YFSETQ. V dropped 0 bases and J dropped 2 bases, with 10 bases sitting between them. The CDR3 loop is CASSLGLLDTDTQYF. Written as DNA, the CDR3 is TGCGCCAGCAGCTTGGGACTTCTCGACACAGATACGCAGTATTTT.

In nucleotides, the CDR3 is TGTGCCAGCAGTTTATCGCTTGGAAACCCGCGGGGTGAGCAGTTCTTC. This codes for CASSLSLGNPRGEQFF. This rearrangement joins TRBV27 to TRBJ2-1, with D possibly matching TRBD2 (6 bases). The CDR3 extends over 16 amino acids. The V end lost 0 bases, the J end lost 9 bases, and 18 bases lay between the germline ends. The V gene's germline CDR1 is MNHEY and CDR2 SMNVEV (reference sequence).

The chain recombines TRBV6-5 with TRBJ1-6; 8 bases match TRBD1. Trimming at V came to 2 bases and at J to 7 bases, leaving 7 bases not matched to a gene. Germline lookup yields CDR1 MNHEY and CDR2 SVGAGI. The CDR3 has 16 residues. As DNA, the CDR3 is TGTGCCAGCAGTTACGAGTTTCGGACAGGGAATTCACCCCTCCACTTT. The encoded protein is CASSYEFRTGNSPLHF.

This clone was picked up a small number of times. The chain couples TRBV19 to TRBJ1-2; unclear D gene. The CDR3 spans 13 residues. Germline CDR1 is LNHDA and CDR2 is SQIVND (reference sequence). V dropped 7 bases and J dropped 3 bases, with 12 bases sitting between them. CDR3 nucleotide sequence: TGTGCCAGTACTGCGGACCGATACTATGGCTACACCTTC. This translates into CASTADRYYGYTF.

The table lists this clone with a count of one. The chain links TRBV2 to TRBJ1-3, with TRBD1 matching over 7 bases. The CDR3 runs 14 residues. Germline V CDR1 and CDR2: SNHLY, FYNNEI. The V segment lost 8 bases and the J segment 2 bases; nucleotides outside the gene matches: 6. The CDR3 nucleotides are TGTGCCAGCCGAGGGGGCTGGACTGGAAACACCATATATTTT. This sequence encodes CASRGGWTGNTIYF.

V usage is TRBV11-3 and J usage is TRBJ2-2; perhaps TRBD1 as D (6 bases). This CDR3 spans 15 amino acids. Germline loops: CDR1 SGHNT, CDR2 YENEEA. Trimming cost V 5 bases and J 0 bases, with 10 bases left between them. The CDR3 DNA reads as TGTGCCAGCAGCAGACAGGACGCGAACACCGGGGAGCTGTTTTTT. Translation gives CASSRQDANTGELFF.

The count of this clone is one. The gene calls are TRBV6-1 and TRBJ2-4, with D uncertain. V lost 1 base and J 4 bases, leaving 8 bases between the germline ends. This CDR3 contains 14 residues. Germline V gene lookup returns CDR1 MNHNS and CDR2 SASEGT. The CDR3 protein is CASSEGAAKNIQYF. The CDR3 DNA reads TGTGCCAGCAGTGAAGGGGCAGCTAAAAACATTCAGTACTTC.

The V and J genes are TRBV5-1 and TRBJ2-3; 7 bases align to TRBD1. Germline trimming cut 8 bases from V and 1 base from J; bases unmatched to any gene: 10. Per germline, CDR1 SGHRS and CDR2 YFSETQ. The CDR3 has 15 residues. The CDR3: CASTRGGQGTDTQYF. CDR3 sequence (DNA): TGCGCCAGTACCCGAGGGGGCCAGGGCACAGATACGCAGTATTTT.